A single sample is the source of the 26 T cell receptor beta chains below, sequenced in a study of regulatory T cells in long-lasting Graves disease. Sample time point: newly diagnosed GD, antithyroid drugs for less than 3 months. RNA from PBMCs was the source of the TCR library. Building of the TCR beta libraries involved iRepertoire HTBI primers and Arm-PCR of CDR3 regions. TCRdb processed the multiplex PCR reads anew with MiXCR; each CDR3 protein has one entry. The sample lists roughly 420,000 distinct CDR3 sequences, about 15% occurring once. Separately, the same data were catalogued under a study of T cells in Graves' hyperthyroidism and ophthalmopathy.

The input for sequencing was peripheral blood mononuclear cells (PBMCs), taken at new diagnosis, from a patient treated with antithyroid drugs. Receptors were obtained from a woman aged 45-59 years with Graves disease.

This clonotype was found a few times. This chain joins TRBV6-5 and TRBJ2-7; tentative D call: TRBD1 (6 bases). Germline CDR1 and CDR2: MNHEY and SVGAGI. The germline V and J ends were trimmed by 0 bases and 4 bases, with 16 bases remaining between them. CDR3 length equals 16 residues. CDR3 region: CASSYSTGHHPYEQYF. CDR3 DNA: TGTGCCAGCAGTTACTCGACAGGACACCATCCATACGAGCAGTACTTC.

The chain employs TRBV4-2 and TRBJ2-1; possibly TRBD2 for D (6 bases). With the DNA end fitting TRBJ2-5 better, the J assignment may be wrong. CDR1 is LGHNA, CDR2 YNFKEQ, per germline. The CDR3 consists of 15 residues. CDR3 DNA sequence: TGTGCCAGCAGCCAAACCGGGACTGATAGGGAGACCCAGTACTTC. Its protein is CASSQTGTDRETQYF.

In this sample, this clonotype turned up many times. This chain uses TRBV7-2 with TRBJ2-7; possible D gene TRBD2, 5 bases. V lost 5 bases to trimming and J lost 2 bases, with 16 bases between them. This CDR3 is 15 amino acids long. CDR1 is SGHTA, CDR2 FQGNSA, per germline. CDR3 in amino acids: CASSPPVPAAYEQYF. Written as DNA, the CDR3 is TGTGCCAGCAGCCCCCCGGTCCCAGCGGCCTACGAGCAGTACTTC.

This chain links TRBV5-1 with TRBJ2-2; 7 bases match TRBD1. The CDR3 spans 17 residues. J was trimmed by 1 base and V by 0 bases; bases with no gene match: 6. Germline CDR1 SGHRS, CDR2 YFSETQ. CDR3 amino acids: CASSLDGRGLNTGELFF. The CDR3 coding sequence is TGCGCCAGCAGCTTGGACGGCAGGGGGTTGAACACCGGGGAGCTGTTTTTT.

This clonotype was observed a handful of times. Given a much more abundant clone one base away, this may be a read error. The rearrangement uses TRBV7-8 and TRBJ2-3; D unclear. Germline lookup yields CDR1 SGHVS and CDR2 FQNEAQ. The CDR3 has 14 amino acids. This CDR3 reads CAISLRAGTDTQYF. CDR3 DNA sequence: TGTGCCATCAGCCTCAGAGCTGGCACAGATACGCAGTATTTT.

The sample holds a few counts of this clonotype. This may stem from a read error, because a much larger clone lies one nucleotide away. The rearrangement links TRBV28 to TRBJ1-6; 9 bases agree with TRBD1. Germline V gene sequence: CDR1 MDHEN, CDR2 SYDVKM. The CDR3 is made up of 16 amino acids. For the CDR3, the DNA is TGTGCCAGCAGTACCCCGGGACAGGGCTATAATCCACCCCTCCACTTT. This codes for CASSTPGQGYNPPLHF.

There are many counts of this clonotype. The V and J genes are TRBV18 and TRBJ1-1; D possibly corresponds to TRBD1 (5 bases). V dropped 2 bases and J dropped 0 bases, with 10 bases sitting between them. The germline V gene has CDR1 KGHSH and CDR2 LQKENI. The CDR3 has 15 amino acids. CDR3 nucleotides: TGTGCCAGCTCACCATCTAGGACATTGAACACTGAAGCTTTCTTT. Translating it yields CASSPSRTLNTEAFF.

This clonotype was seen a few times. This rearrangement joins TRBV6-1 to TRBJ1-2, with 9 bases fitting TRBD1. Germline-derived CDR1 and CDR2 are MNHNS and SASEGT. CDR3 length equals 18 residues. The V segment lost 5 bases and the J segment 8 bases; nucleotides outside the gene matches: 21. CDR3 DNA sequence: TGTGCCAGCAGTCCCCAACTCCCGGGACAGGGTGCTGTAGGAGGCTACACCTTC. Amino acids: CASSPQLPGQGAVGGYTF.

This clonotype has at least ten counts. This rearrangement joins TRBV7-3 to TRBJ1-2, with TRBD1 matching 7 bases. V lost 5 bases, J lost 4 bases, and 7 bases stayed unmatched. CDR3 length equals 14 residues. Germline CDR1 and CDR2: SGHTA and FQGTGA. This CDR3 reads CASSPDRETYGYTF. The CDR3 bases are TGTGCCAGCAGCCCAGACAGGGAAACCTATGGCTACACCTTC.

This clonotype occurred many times. The chain carries TRBV5-1 and TRBJ2-3; D uncertain. Deletions cut 0 bases from V and 2 bases from J, with 4 bases between. The CDR3 has 13 residues. From germline, CDR1 is SGHRS and CDR2 YFSETQ. DNA of the CDR3: TGCGCCAGCAGCTTGGCGATCACAGATACGCAGTATTTT. Encoded protein: CASSLAITDTQYF.

Only a few counts were recorded for this clonotype. The genes are TRBV14 and TRBJ1-3, with 8 bases fitting TRBD1. Germline V gives CDR1 SGHDN, CDR2 FVKESK. J was trimmed by 2 bases and V by 4 bases; bases with no gene match: 4. This CDR3 spans 15 amino acids. CDR3 in amino acids: CASSPRTGTGNTIYF. As DNA, the CDR3 is TGTGCCAGCAGCCCTCGGACAGGGACTGGAAACACCATATATTTT.

The chain is built from TRBV7-9 and TRBJ1-5; 7 bases align to TRBD1. The ends lost 4 bases at V and 3 bases at J; junction bases unmatched: 12. The CDR3 contains 17 residues. Germline values: CDR1 SEHNR, CDR2 FQNEAQ (reference sequence). The CDR3 region is CASSYDREGPYNQPQHF. The CDR3 DNA is TGTGCCAGCAGCTACGACAGGGAAGGACCTTACAATCAGCCCCAGCATTTT.

This clonotype was seen ten or more times. The chain uses TRBV20-1 and TRBJ2-3, with TRBD2 identical over 7 bases. In germline, CDR1 is DFQATT, CDR2 SNEGSKA (reference sequence). This CDR3 comprises 15 residues. Trimming cost V 0 bases and J 4 bases; bases outside gene matches: 7. The DNA for the CDR3 is TGCAGTGCTAGAGATGAGGCGGGAGAGGCAGATACGCAGTATTTT. Translation: CSARDEAGEADTQYF.

Only a few counts were recorded for this clonotype. This chain links TRBV5-6 with TRBJ2-1; maybe TRBD2 (7 bases). V shed 6 bases and J shed 7 bases, with 17 bases lying between them. Germline V gene data show CDR1 as SGHDT and CDR2 as YYEEEE. The CDR3 length is 14 residues. CDR3 sequence: CASTFGGAWNEQFF. The CDR3 nucleotides read TGTGCCAGCACCTTTGGGGGGGCCTGGAATGAGCAGTTCTTC.

With regard to this clonotype: This could be a read error, since a much larger clone is one nucleotide away. V gene TRBV10-2 combines with J gene TRBJ2-7, with 16 bases matching TRBD2. This CDR3 comprises 18 residues. Germline V gene data show CDR1 as WSHSY and CDR2 as SAAADI. CDR3: CATSEPGTSGRGSYEQYF. The CDR3 DNA is TGCGCCACCAGTGAGCCGGGGACTAGCGGGAGGGGGTCCTACGAGCAGTACTTC.

This clonotype was found many times. The rearrangement uses TRBV28 and TRBJ2-3; the D is unclear. V lost 1 base and J 2 bases, leaving 4 bases between the germline ends. Germline CDR1 and CDR2: MDHEN and SYDVKM. The CDR3 totals 13 residues. The CDR3 region is CASSLLTTDTQYF. DNA for the CDR3: TGTGCCAGCAGTTTATTAACCACAGATACGCAGTATTTT. Full variable domain (remainder filled in from reference TRBV28 and TRBJ2-3): DVKVTQSSRYLVKRTGEKVFLECVQDMDHENMFWYRQDPGLGLRLIYFSYDVKMKEKGDIPEGYSVSREKKERFSLILESASTNQTSMYLCASSLLTTDTQYFGPGTRLTVL.

The table lists this clonotype with a few counts. CDR3 protein: CSAGTLGTSGRLTGELFF. The CDR3 coding sequence is TGCAGTGCTGGGACACTTGGGACTAGCGGGAGGCTCACCGGGGAGCTGTTTTTT. The chain joins TRBV20-1 to TRBJ2-2; 15 bases are shared with TRBD2. CDR1 and CDR2 (germline): DFQATT, SNEGSKA (reference sequence). There are 18 residues in the CDR3. V trimming: 5 bases; J trimming: 4 bases; junction bases outside the gene matches: 11.

Note on this clonotype: It may be a read error: a sequence one base away is much more abundant. CDR3 in DNA: TGTGCCAGCGGCTTAGCGAGACGGAATCAGTTCTTC. Amino acid sequence: CASGLARRNQFF. This chain joins TRBV7-9 and TRBJ2-1; weak D call: TRBD2 (5 bases). The CDR3 is 12 amino acids. Germline-derived CDR1 and CDR2 are SEHNR and FQNEAQ (reference sequence).

The chain recombines TRBV19 with TRBJ1-2; D might be TRBD1 (5 bases). Germline V gives CDR1 LNHDA, CDR2 SQIVND (reference sequence). This CDR3 has 13 residues. The V end lost 1 base, the J end lost 6 bases, and 9 bases lay between the germline ends. CDR3 in amino acids: CASSIGQGNGYTF. In DNA form, the CDR3 reads TGTGCCAGTAGTATAGGGCAGGGCAATGGCTACACCTTC.

As to this clonotype: The junction does not match germline at one end; this may be a read error. This chain uses TRBV7-7 with TRBJ2-5; maybe TRBD2 (6 bases). Germline V gene lookup returns CDR1 SSHAT and CDR2 FNYEAQ (reference sequence). The CDR3 runs 16 residues. CDR3 in amino acids: CASSLAGAGGQETQYF. As DNA, the CDR3 is TGTGCTAGCAGCTTAGCCGGAGCGGGTGGCCAAGAGACCCAGTACTTC.

This clonotype occurred many times. This chain joins TRBV2 and TRBJ2-2; 7 bases map to TRBD1. In germline, CDR1 is SNHLY, CDR2 FYNNEI. Trimming took 6 bases from V and 7 from J; bases not matched to a gene: 5. This CDR3 spans 13 amino acids. The CDR3 DNA is TGTGCCAGCAGGAGAGGGGGCATCGGGGAGCTGTTTTTT. Translating it yields CASRRGGIGELFF.

There are many counts of this clonotype. The chain uses TRBV27 and TRBJ2-1; 8 positions match TRBD1. The CDR3 loop spans 15 amino acids. Per the germline V gene, CDR1 is MNHEY and CDR2 is SMNVEV (reference sequence). The ends lost 3 bases at V and 7 bases at J; junction bases unmatched: 8. DNA of the CDR3: TGTGCCAGCAGTTTTGTGGACAGGGTAAAAAATGAGCAGTTCTTC. It codes for CASSFVDRVKNEQFF.

This clonotype was seen at least ten times. The chain employs TRBV7-9 and TRBJ2-2; D may be TRBD1 (6 bases). CDR1 and CDR2 from the germline V gene are SEHNR and FQNEAQ (reference sequence). The germline V and J ends were trimmed by 7 bases and 5 bases, with 11 bases remaining between them. The CDR3 has 13 residues. This CDR3 is CASTLGGTGELFF. CDR3 in DNA: TGTGCCAGCACCCTAGGGGGAACCGGGGAGCTGTTTTTT.

This clonotype was observed at least ten times. J is TRBJ1-1 and V is TRBV9, with TRBD1 matching over 9 bases. After removal of 5 bases from V and 3 bases from J, the junction contained 2 bases not matched to a gene. Germline CDR1 and CDR2: SGDLS and YYNGEE. The CDR3 sequence is 13 residues long. The CDR3 nucleotides read TGTGCCAGCAGGGGACAGGGTCACACTGAAGCTTTCTTT. Its protein product is CASRGQGHTEAFF. The full variable domain, its missing parts supplied by reference TRBV9 and TRBJ1-1, is DSGVTQTPKHLITATGQRVTLRCSPRSGDLSVYWYQQSLDQGLQFLIQYYNGEERAKGNILERFSAQQFPDLHSELNLSSLELGDSALYFCASRGQGHTEAFFGQGTRLTVV.

This clonotype was counted many times. This chain links TRBV3-1 with TRBJ2-7; 8 positions match TRBD1. Trimming at V came to 4 bases and at J to 6 bases, leaving 5 bases not matched to a gene. The germline CDR1 and CDR2 sequences are LGHDT and YNNKEL (reference sequence). The CDR3 is 13 residues long. The CDR3 protein is CASSPRTGREQYF. The CDR3 nucleotides read TGTGCCAGCAGCCCTAGGACAGGGCGCGAGCAGTACTTC.

This clonotype was detected ten times or more. This rearrangement joins TRBV2 to TRBJ2-3, with D unresolved. Deletions cut 2 bases from V and 1 base from J, with 4 bases between. The CDR3 covers 13 residues. Germline-derived CDR1 and CDR2 are SNHLY and FYNNEI. The CDR3 sequence is CASSESGTDTQYF. DNA of the CDR3: TGTGCCAGCAGTGAATCTGGCACAGATACGCAGTATTTT.